The 4 T cell receptor beta chains reported below all come from one sample, sequenced in a study of early T cells in non-severe SARS-CoV-2 infection. TCRdb processed the 5' RACE reads anew with MiXCR; each CDR3 protein has one entry. The table has roughly 20,000 distinct CDR3 sequences, around 5% seen once; the top ten hold more than 12%. Material: whole blood, obtained at baseline. All receptors come from an adult who was a healthcare worker with PCR-confirmed SARS-CoV-2 infection or an uninfected control (not recorded which).

This clonotype was seen many times. The chain recombines TRBV9 with TRBJ2-3; weak D call: TRBD1 (6 bases). This CDR3 is built from 15 residues. V lost 0 bases to trimming and J lost 6 bases, with 14 bases between them. Germline V lookup: CDR1 SGDLS, CDR2 YYNGEE. CDR3: CASSVGPQGADTQYF. The CDR3 DNA sequence: TGTGCCAGCAGCGTAGGCCCACAGGGTGCTGATACGCAGTATTTT.

This clonotype was counted ten times or more. The chain joins TRBV2 to TRBJ1-5; 10 bases match TRBD1. The trim removed 6 bases at V and 7 bases at J, leaving 3 bases unmatched. The CDR3 is 13 residues long. Per the germline V gene, CDR1 is SNHLY and CDR2 is FYNNEI. Here the CDR3 DNA reads TGTGCCAGCAGAGACAGGGGGCAACAGCCCCAGCATTTT. Protein product: CASRDRGQQPQHF.

V is TRBV20-1 and J is TRBJ2-7; 11 nucleotides match TRBD2. CDR1 and CDR2 (germline): DFQATT, SNEGSKA (reference sequence). The V segment lost 6 bases and the J segment 0 bases; nucleotides outside the gene matches: 4. CDR3 length equals 14 residues. The CDR3 here is CSADGTSGSYEQYF. The DNA of the CDR3 is TGCAGTGCCGATGGGACTAGCGGCTCCTACGAGCAGTACTTC.

This clonotype was recorded at least ten times. The chain is built from TRBV5-1 and TRBJ2-5, with TRBD1 as a possible D gene (6 bases). Germline CDR1 is SGHRS and CDR2 is YFSETQ. V lost 5 bases and J lost 5, with 19 bases in between. The CDR3 is 15 residues long. CDR3 nucleotides: TGCGCCAGCAGGACAACAGGGTCGGGGCCTGAGACCCAGTACTTC. Translating it yields CASRTTGSGPETQYF.